This T cell receptor beta chain was recorded in a study of vaccination and CD4 T cells after COVID-19. Study summary: Between diagnosis and the drawing of post-COVID samples lay a median 101 days (range 35 to 161). Post-vaccine sample collection happened at a median of approximately 77 days after dose two, ranging 14 to 241. Cells received overlapping spike peptides from SARS-CoV-2, HCoV-NL63, HCoV-OC43 and HCoV-229E as stimulation.

Treatment noted: roughly 10-day PBMC culture with coronavirus spike peptide pools or control peptides (ViraFEST assay). ViraFEST used peptide pools to expand antigen-specific T cells before TCR sequencing. Comments on this clonotype: Antigen unknown.

Sequence data for DNA of cultured CD4+ T cells were generated by the Oncomine TCR Beta short-read assay. A single record per CDR3 protein comes from TCRdb applying MiXCR to the PCR reads. The table records around 15,000 distinct CDR3 sequences, less than 70% of them present only once. With 7 bases removed from V and 7 bases from J, the gap between germline ends came to 11 bases. The length of the CDR3 is 12 residues. CDR1 is SNHLY, CDR2 FYNNEI, per germline. The sequence came from a human donor who had recovered from COVID-19. Material for sequencing was CD4+ T cells from blood, cultured in vitro. This chain joins TRBV2 and TRBJ2-1; TRBD2 might be the D (5 bases). Here the CDR3 reads CASTLAQNEQFF. The CDR3 DNA reads as TGTGCCAGCACGCTAGCACAAAATGAGCAGTTCTTC.